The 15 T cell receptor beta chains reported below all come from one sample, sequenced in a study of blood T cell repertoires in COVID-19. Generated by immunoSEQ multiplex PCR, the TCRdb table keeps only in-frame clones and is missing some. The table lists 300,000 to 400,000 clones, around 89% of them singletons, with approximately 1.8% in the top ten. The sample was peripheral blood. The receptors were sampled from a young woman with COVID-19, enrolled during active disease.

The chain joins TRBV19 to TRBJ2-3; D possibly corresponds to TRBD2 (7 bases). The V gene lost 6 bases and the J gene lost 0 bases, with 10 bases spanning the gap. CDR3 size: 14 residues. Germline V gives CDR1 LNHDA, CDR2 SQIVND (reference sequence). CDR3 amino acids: CASRRGGSTDTQYF. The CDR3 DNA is TGTGCCAGTAGGAGGGGGGGAAGCACAGATACGCAGTATTTT.

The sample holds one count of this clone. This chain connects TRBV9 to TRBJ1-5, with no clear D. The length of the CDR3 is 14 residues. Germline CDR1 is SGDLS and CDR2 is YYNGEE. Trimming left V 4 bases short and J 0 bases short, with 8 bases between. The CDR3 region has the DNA TGTGCCAGCAGCTCTTCCCTTAGCAATCAGCCCCAGCATTTT. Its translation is CASSSSLSNQPQHF.

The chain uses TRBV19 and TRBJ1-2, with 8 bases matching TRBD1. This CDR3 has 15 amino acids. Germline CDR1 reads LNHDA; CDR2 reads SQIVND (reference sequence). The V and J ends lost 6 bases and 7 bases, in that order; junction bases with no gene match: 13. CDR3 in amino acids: CASRRDRSWSGGYTF. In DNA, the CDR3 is TGTGCCAGTAGGCGGGACAGGAGCTGGTCGGGTGGCTACACCTTC.

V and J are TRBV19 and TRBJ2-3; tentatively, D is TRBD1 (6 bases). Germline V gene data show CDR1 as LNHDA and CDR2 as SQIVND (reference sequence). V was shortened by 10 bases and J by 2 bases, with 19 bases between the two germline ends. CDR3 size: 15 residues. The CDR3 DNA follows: TGTGCCACCTCTATAGGGGGTGCGTCCACAGATACGCAGTATTTT. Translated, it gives CATSIGGASTDTQYF.

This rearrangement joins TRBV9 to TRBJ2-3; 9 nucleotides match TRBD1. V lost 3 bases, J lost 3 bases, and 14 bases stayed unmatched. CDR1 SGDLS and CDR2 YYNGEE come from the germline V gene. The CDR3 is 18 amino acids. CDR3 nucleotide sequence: TGTGCCAGCAGCGCCGGAGCGGACAGGGGATTAGTAACAGATACGCAGTATTTT. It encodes CASSAGADRGLVTDTQYF.

In DNA, the CDR3 is TGTGCCAGCAGCTCAGGGTTCACTCAGCCCCAGCATTTT. Residues: CASSSGFTQPQHF. The J gene is TRBJ1-5, the V gene TRBV6-5, with D maybe TRBD1 (5 bases). Looked up from germline, CDR1 is MNHEY and CDR2 is SVGAGI. With 6 bases removed from V and 6 bases from J, the gap between germline ends came to 12 bases. CDR3 length equals 13 residues.

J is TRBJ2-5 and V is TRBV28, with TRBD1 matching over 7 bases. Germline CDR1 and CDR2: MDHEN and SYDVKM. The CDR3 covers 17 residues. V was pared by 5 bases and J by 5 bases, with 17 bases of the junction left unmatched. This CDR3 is CASSHRQSQGLRETQYF. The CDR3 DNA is TGTGCCAGCAGTCACAGACAGTCACAGGGGCTGAGGGAGACCCAGTACTTC.

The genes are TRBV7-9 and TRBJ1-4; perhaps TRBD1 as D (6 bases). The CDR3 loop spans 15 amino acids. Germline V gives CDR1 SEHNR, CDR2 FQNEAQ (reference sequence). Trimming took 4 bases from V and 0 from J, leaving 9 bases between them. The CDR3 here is CASSSNRATNEKLFF. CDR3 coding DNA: TGTGCCAGCAGCTCAAACAGGGCAACTAATGAAAAACTGTTTTTT.

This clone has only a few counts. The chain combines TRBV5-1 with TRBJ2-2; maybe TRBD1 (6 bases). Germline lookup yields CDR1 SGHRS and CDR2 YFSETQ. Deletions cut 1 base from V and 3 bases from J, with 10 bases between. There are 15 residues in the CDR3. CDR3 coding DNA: TGCGCCAGCAGCTTGCACAGGGCGGACACCGGGGAGCTGTTTTTT. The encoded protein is CASSLHRADTGELFF.

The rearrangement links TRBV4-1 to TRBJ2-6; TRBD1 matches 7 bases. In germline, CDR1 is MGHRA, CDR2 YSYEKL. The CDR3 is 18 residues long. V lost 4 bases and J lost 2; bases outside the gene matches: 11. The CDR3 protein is CASSPTGVPGTGANVLTF. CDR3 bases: TGCGCCAGCAGCCCCACAGGGGTGCCTGGTACTGGGGCCAACGTCCTGACTTTC.

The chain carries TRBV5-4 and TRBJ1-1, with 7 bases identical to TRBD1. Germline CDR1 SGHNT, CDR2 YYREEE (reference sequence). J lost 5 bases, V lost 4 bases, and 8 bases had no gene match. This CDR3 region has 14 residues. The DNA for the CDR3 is TGTGCCAGCAGCGCGACAGGGCCGGTTACTGAAGCTTTCTTT. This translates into CASSATGPVTEAFF.

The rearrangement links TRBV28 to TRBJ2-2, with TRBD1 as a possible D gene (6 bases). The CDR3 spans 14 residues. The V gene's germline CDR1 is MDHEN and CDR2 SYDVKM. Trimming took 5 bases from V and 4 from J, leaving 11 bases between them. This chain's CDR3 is CASSGGGFTGELFF. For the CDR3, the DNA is TGTGCCAGCAGTGGGGGCGGATTCACCGGGGAGCTGTTTTTT.

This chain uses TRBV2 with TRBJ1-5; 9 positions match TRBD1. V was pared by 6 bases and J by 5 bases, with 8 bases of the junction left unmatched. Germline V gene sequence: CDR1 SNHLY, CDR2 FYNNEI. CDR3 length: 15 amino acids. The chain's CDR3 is CASSGTGFLYQPQHF. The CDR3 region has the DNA TGTGCCAGCAGCGGGACAGGGTTCCTCTATCAGCCCCAGCATTTT.

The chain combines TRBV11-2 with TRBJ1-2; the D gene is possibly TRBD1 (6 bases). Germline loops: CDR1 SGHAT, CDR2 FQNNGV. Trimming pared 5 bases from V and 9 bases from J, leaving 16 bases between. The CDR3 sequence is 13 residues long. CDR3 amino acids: CASSPLTGSSYTF. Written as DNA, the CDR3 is TGTGCCAGCAGCCCACTTACAGGGAGTAGCTACACCTTC.

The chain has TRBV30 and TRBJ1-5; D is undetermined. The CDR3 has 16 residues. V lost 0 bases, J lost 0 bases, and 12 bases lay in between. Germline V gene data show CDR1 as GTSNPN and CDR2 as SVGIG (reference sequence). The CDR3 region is CAWSVASGHSNQPQHF. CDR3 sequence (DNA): TGTGCCTGGAGTGTGGCTTCTGGCCATAGCAATCAGCCCCAGCATTTT.